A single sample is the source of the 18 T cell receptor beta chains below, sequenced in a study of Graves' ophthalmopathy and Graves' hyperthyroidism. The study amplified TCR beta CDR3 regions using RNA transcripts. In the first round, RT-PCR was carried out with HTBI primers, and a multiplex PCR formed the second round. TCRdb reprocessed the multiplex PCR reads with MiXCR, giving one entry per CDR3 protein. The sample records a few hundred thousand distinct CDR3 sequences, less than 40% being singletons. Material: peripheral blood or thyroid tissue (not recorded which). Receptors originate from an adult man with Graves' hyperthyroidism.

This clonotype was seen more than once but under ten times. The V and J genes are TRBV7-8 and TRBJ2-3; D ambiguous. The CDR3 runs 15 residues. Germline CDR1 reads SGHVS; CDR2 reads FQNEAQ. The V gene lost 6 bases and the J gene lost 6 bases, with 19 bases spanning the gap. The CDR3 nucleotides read TGTGCCAGCAGTAGCTTACTTCCTCAGGCTGATACGCAGTATTTT. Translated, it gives CASSSLLPQADTQYF.

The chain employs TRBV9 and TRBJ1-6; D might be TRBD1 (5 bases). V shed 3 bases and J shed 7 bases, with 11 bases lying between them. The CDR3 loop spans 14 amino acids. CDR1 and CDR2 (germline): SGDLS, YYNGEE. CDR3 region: CASSDGTPNSPLHF. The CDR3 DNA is TGTGCCAGCAGCGATGGGACTCCAAATTCACCCCTCCACTTT.

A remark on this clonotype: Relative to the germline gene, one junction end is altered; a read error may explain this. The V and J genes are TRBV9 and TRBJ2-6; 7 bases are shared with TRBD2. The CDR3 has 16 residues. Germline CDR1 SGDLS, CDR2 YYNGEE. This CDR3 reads CASSVDGGSGANVPTF. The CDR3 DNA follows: TGTGCCAGCAGCGTAGACGGGGGAAGCGGGGCCAACGTCCCGACTTTC.

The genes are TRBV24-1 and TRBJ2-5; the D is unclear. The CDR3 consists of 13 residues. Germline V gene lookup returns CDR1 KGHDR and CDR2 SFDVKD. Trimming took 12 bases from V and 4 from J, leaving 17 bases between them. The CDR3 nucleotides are TGTGCCTGGAGTTTTGGGGTAGGAGAGACCCAGTACTTC. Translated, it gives CAWSFGVGETQYF.

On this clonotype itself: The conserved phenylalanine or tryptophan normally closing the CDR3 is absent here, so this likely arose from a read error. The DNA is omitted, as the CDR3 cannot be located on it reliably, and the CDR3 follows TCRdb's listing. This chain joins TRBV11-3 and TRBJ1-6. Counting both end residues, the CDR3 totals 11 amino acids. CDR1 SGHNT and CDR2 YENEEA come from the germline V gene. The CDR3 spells CASSPNALALA.

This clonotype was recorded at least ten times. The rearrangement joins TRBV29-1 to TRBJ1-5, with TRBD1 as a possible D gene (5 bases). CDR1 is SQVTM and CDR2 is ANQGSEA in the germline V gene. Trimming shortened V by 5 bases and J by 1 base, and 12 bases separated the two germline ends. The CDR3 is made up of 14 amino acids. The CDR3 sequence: CSVLTRDSNQPQHF. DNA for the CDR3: TGCAGCGTTCTCACAAGGGACAGCAATCAGCCCCAGCATTTT.

The CDR3 coding sequence is TGTGCCAGCGTTGAGGAGAGGACAGGGAACTATGGCTACACCTTC. Protein product: CASVEERTGNYGYTF. The chain carries TRBV2 and TRBJ1-2, with TRBD1 matching 8 bases. The CDR3 loop spans 15 amino acids. Trimming at V came to 8 bases and at J to 2 bases, leaving 10 bases not matched to a gene. Germline lookup yields CDR1 SNHLY and CDR2 FYNNEI.

CDR3 nucleotides: TGCAGCGTTGAAGATCTTGGGGCCTCCTCCTACGAGCAGTACTTC. Translation: CSVEDLGASSYEQYF. This chain uses TRBV29-1 with TRBJ2-7; D is perhaps TRBD1 (5 bases). The CDR3 totals 15 residues. Germline values: CDR1 SQVTM, CDR2 ANQGSEA. V lost 0 bases to trimming and J lost 0 bases, with 12 bases between them.

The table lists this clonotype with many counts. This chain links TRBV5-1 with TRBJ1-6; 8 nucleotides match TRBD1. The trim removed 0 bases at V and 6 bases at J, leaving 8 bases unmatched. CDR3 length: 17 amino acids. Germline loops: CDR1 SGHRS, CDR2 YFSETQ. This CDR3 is CASSLGSTGQGNSPLHF. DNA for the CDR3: TGCGCCAGCAGCTTGGGATCAACAGGACAGGGTAATTCACCCCTCCACTTT.

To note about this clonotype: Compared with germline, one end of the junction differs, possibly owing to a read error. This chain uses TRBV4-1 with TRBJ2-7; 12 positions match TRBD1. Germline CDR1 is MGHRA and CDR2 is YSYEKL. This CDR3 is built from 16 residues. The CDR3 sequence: CAGSSQGTGGRHEQYF. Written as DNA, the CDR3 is TGTGCCGGCAGCTCCCAAGGGACAGGGGGCCGGCACGAGCAGTACTTC.

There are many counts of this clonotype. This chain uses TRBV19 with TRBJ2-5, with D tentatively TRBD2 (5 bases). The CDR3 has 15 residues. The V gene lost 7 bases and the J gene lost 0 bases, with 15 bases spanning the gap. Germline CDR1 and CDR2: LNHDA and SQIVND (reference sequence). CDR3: CASNSGRRDQETQYF. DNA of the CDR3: TGTGCCAGTAATTCTGGACGGCGGGACCAAGAGACCCAGTACTTC.

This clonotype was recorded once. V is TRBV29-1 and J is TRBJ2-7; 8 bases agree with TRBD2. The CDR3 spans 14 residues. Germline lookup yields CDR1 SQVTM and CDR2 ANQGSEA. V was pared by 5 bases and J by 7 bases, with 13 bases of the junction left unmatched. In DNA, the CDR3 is TGCAGCGTTACAAGCGGGAGAAAGCTCAATGAGCAGTACTTC. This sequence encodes CSVTSGRKLNEQYF.

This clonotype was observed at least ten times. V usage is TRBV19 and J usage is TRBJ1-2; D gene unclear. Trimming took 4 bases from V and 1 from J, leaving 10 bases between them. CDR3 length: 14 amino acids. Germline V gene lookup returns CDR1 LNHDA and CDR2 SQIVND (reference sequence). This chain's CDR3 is CASSNRRSNYGYTF. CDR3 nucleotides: TGTGCCAGTAGTAATCGGAGGAGTAACTATGGCTACACCTTC.

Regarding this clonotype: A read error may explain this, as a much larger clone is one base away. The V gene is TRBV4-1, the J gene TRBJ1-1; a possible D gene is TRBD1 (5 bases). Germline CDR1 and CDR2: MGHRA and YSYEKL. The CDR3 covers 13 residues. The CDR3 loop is CAGSQDRGKTAFF. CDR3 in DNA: TGCGCCGGCAGCCAAGATAGGGGCAAGACCGCTTTCTTT.

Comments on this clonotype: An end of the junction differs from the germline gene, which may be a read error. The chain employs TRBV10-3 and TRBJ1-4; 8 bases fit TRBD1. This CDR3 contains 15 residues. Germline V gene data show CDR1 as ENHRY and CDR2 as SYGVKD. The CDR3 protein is CASSYGGQGFEKLFF. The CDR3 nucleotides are TGTGCCAGCAGTTACGGAGGACAGGGATTTGAAAAACTGTTTTTT.

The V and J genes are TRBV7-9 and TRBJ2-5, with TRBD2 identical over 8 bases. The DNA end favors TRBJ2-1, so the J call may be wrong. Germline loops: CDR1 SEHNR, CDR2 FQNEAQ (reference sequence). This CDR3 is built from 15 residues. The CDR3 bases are TGTGCCAGCAGCTTTAATATAGCGGGGTACAATGAGCAGTTCTTC. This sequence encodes CASSFNIAGYNEQFF.

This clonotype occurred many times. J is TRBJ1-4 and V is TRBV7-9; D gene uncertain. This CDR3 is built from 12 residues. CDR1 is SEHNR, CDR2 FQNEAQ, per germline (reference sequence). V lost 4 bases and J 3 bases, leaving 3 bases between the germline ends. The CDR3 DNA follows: TGTGCCAGCAGCTCCCCTAATGAAAAACTGTTTTTT. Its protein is CASSSPNEKLFF.

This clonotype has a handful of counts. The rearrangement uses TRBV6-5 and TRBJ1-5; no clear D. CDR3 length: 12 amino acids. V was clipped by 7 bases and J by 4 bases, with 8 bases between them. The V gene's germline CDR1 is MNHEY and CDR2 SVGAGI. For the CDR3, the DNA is TGTGCCAGCACCCCGGGGAATCAGCCCCAGCATTTT. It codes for CASTPGNQPQHF.